These 24 T cell receptor beta chains share one sample of origin, sequenced in a study of shared clonotypes between healthy human individuals (dated by TCRdb to about 2020). Libraries were built with the immunoSEQ multiplex PCR assay. The clones in this table, taken by TCRdb from immuneACCESS, are in-frame only. Not every clone is retained; where verified, under half of the shortfall comes from an unresolved V gene, and the cause of the rest is unknown. For this sample the table gives about 680,000 clones, of which roughly nine tenths were detected only once. Jointly, the top ten make up 24% of the sample. For the CD8 naive samples, CD45RO-negative cells were positively selected for CCR7, yielding a CD45RA+CCR7+ population from which TemRA cells were excluded. Input material: naive CD8+ T cells sorted from blood. In the paper's terms, the cell subset or site label means: CD45RA+CCR7+. These TCRs come from a man younger than 40 in good health.

The chain links TRBV29-1 to TRBJ2-1; 10 bases map to TRBD2. The CDR3 runs 14 residues. V lost 5 bases and J lost 7; bases outside the gene matches: 8. Germline CDR1 is SQVTM and CDR2 is ANQGSEA. CDR3 nucleotides: TGCAGCGTTTGGCTAGCGGGAGAAAGGAATGAGCAGTTCTTC. The encoded protein is CSVWLAGERNEQFF.

The V and J genes are TRBV28 and TRBJ2-5, with 7 bases fitting TRBD1. Unmatched junction bases numbered 15, after V lost 6 bases and J lost 2 bases. Germline-derived CDR1 and CDR2 are MDHEN and SYDVKM. This CDR3 is 17 amino acids long. The CDR3 protein is CASSPSPGTVRQETQYF. In DNA form, the CDR3 reads TGTGCCAGCAGCCCCTCCCCCGGGACAGTCCGACAAGAGACCCAGTACTTC. The variable domain in full, with the rest retrieved from reference TRBV28 and TRBJ2-5, is DVKVTQSSRYLVKRTGEKVFLECVQDMDHENMFWYRQDPGLGLRLIYFSYDVKMKEKGDIPEGYSVSREKKERFSLILESASTNQTSMYLCASSPSPGTVRQETQYFGPGTRLLVL.

CDR3 sequence: CARSLRWGWQPQHF. The CDR3 coding sequence is TGTGCCAGAAGCTTGAGATGGGGATGGCAGCCCCAGCATTTT. The chain carries TRBV5-3 and TRBJ1-5; no reliable D call. TRBV5-3 is treated as an ORF (open reading frame) with a function not yet certain. The CDR3 has 14 residues. Between the trimmed V and J ends, which lost 1 base and 7 bases, there was a span of 12 bases.

J is TRBJ2-1 and V is TRBV9; 7 bases match TRBD1. V shed 4 bases and J 0 bases; nucleotides not matched to a gene: 10. The CDR3 is made up of 17 amino acids. The V gene's germline CDR1 is SGDLS and CDR2 YYNGEE. CDR3 sequence reads: CASSHTRTGDSYNEQFF. DNA for the CDR3: TGTGCCAGCAGCCACACCCGGACAGGCGACTCCTACAATGAGCAGTTCTTC. Filled out from reference TRBV9 and TRBJ2-1, the complete variable domain reads DSGVTQTPKHLITATGQRVTLRCSPRSGDLSVYWYQQSLDQGLQFLIQYYNGEERAKGNILERFSAQQFPDLHSELNLSSLELGDSALYFCASSHTRTGDSYNEQFFGPGTRLTVL.

The gene calls are TRBV10-3 and TRBJ2-6; D remains unclear. The CDR3 is 15 amino acids. The germline V and J ends were trimmed by 4 bases and 4 bases, with 11 bases remaining between them. Germline lookup yields CDR1 ENHRY and CDR2 SYGVKD. CDR3 amino acids: CAISATDWGANVLTF. In DNA, the CDR3 is TGTGCCATCAGTGCTACTGACTGGGGGGCCAACGTCCTGACTTTC.

V and J are TRBV2 and TRBJ2-7; either TRBD1 or TRBD2 may fit D (5 bases each). In germline, CDR1 is SNHLY, CDR2 FYNNEI. The germline V and J ends were trimmed by 0 bases and 2 bases, with 20 bases remaining between them. The CDR3 covers 18 residues. In DNA form, the CDR3 reads TGTGCCAGCAGTGAAGCGCCATCAGGGAGCGAGGGTACCTACGAGCAGTACTTC. This sequence encodes CASSEAPSGSEGTYEQYF. Supplemented by reference TRBV2 and TRBJ2-7, the full variable domain reads EPEVTQTPSHQVTQMGQEVILRCVPISNHLYFYWYRQILGQKVEFLVSFYNNEISEKSEIFDDQFSVERPDGSNFTLKIRSTKLEDSAMYFCASSEAPSGSEGTYEQYFGPGTRLTVT.

V usage is TRBV7-2 and J usage is TRBJ2-5; 7 bases agree with TRBD1. The CDR3 has 15 residues. Per the germline V gene, CDR1 is SGHTA and CDR2 is FQGNSA. The V gene end was trimmed by 5 bases and the J gene end by 5 bases; junction bases not matched to a gene: 11. The CDR3 sequence is CASSKDRADRETQYF. The CDR3 DNA follows: TGTGCCAGCAGCAAAGACAGGGCCGATCGGGAGACCCAGTACTTC.

The CDR3 DNA follows: TGTGCCAGTAGTATAGCTAGTACCAACATTCAGTACTTC. The encoded protein is CASSIASTNIQYF. The chain has TRBV19 and TRBJ2-4; D is undetermined. The CDR3 runs to 13 residues. CDR1 and CDR2 from the germline V gene are LNHDA and SQIVND (reference sequence). The germline V and J ends were trimmed by 1 base and 7 bases, with 8 bases remaining between them.

This rearrangement joins TRBV18 to TRBJ2-7; 8 nucleotides line up with TRBD1. There are 13 residues in the CDR3. The germline V gene encodes CDR1 KGHSH and CDR2 LQKENI. V lost 3 bases, J lost 4 bases, and 2 bases stayed unmatched. The DNA of the CDR3 is TGTGCCAGCTCACCCCGACAGGGGTACGAGCAGTACTTC. Translating it yields CASSPRQGYEQYF.

The chain links TRBV19 to TRBJ1-5; no clear D. V gave up 8 bases and J gave up 2 bases, with 16 bases separating them. This CDR3 is 15 amino acids long. CDR1 and CDR2 from the germline V gene are LNHDA and SQIVND (reference sequence). In nucleotides, the CDR3 is TGTGCCAGTGTCGCAACAGCCAACGGCAATCAGCCCCAGCATTTT. It encodes CASVATANGNQPQHF.

The chain couples TRBV25-1 to TRBJ1-1; no firm D call. Looked up from germline, CDR1 is MGHDK and CDR2 is SYGVNS. The CDR3 covers 11 residues. V gave up 7 bases and J gave up 6 bases, with 9 bases separating them. CDR3: CASNFGAEAFF. The CDR3, as DNA: TGTGCCAGCAATTTTGGCGCTGAAGCTTTCTTT.

Of note for this clone: This sample includes further DNA sequences coding for the same CDR3. V usage is TRBV2 and J usage is TRBJ2-7, with a tentative D call TRBD2 (6 bases). In germline, CDR1 is SNHLY, CDR2 FYNNEI. This CDR3 is built from 14 residues. The V and J ends lost 1 base and 2 bases respectively, with 9 bases between them. As DNA, the CDR3 is TGTGCCAGCAGTGAAGGGCTAGCGACCTACGAGCAGTACTTC. Encoded protein: CASSEGLATYEQYF.

The chain uses TRBV4-1 and TRBJ1-3; D is possibly TRBD1 (6 bases). Between the trimmed V and J ends, which lost 1 base and 9 bases, there was a span of 16 bases. The CDR3 loop spans 15 amino acids. CDR1 and CDR2 from the germline V gene are MGHRA and YSYEKL. The CDR3 DNA sequence: TGCGCCAGCAGCCAAGGGGACTGGGGGCTGAGCACCATATATTTT. Its translation: CASSQGDWGLSTIYF.

The CDR3, as DNA: TGCGCCAGCAGCCAAGTGGGGGACACTATAGCTTTCTTT. Translating it yields CASSQVGDTIAFF. The rearrangement links TRBV4-1 to TRBJ1-1, with D maybe TRBD1 (6 bases). The V gene's germline CDR1 is MGHRA and CDR2 YSYEKL. Trimming took 1 base from V and 10 from J, leaving 13 bases between them. CDR3 length equals 13 residues.

The CDR3 reads CASSMHLGNQPQHF. The DNA of the CDR3 is TGTGCCAGTAGTATGCATTTGGGGAACCAGCCCCAGCATTTT. The chain recombines TRBV19 with TRBJ1-5; D ambiguous. Germline V gene data show CDR1 as LNHDA and CDR2 as SQIVND (reference sequence). Trimming left V 3 bases short and J 7 bases short, with 13 bases between. There are 14 residues in the CDR3.

This chain links TRBV27 with TRBJ2-7, with D perhaps matching TRBD2 (7 bases). The ends were cut back, 3 bases at V and 3 bases at J, with 18 bases in the middle. The CDR3 length is 16 residues. The germline V gene encodes CDR1 MNHEY and CDR2 SMNVEV (reference sequence). Written as DNA, the CDR3 is TGTGCCAGCAGTTTCGTCAGGGGCGGGAGAGACTACGAGCAGTACTTC. It yields the protein CASSFVRGGRDYEQYF.

The chain has TRBV27 and TRBJ2-2, with 7 nucleotides matching TRBD1. Germline V gives CDR1 MNHEY, CDR2 SMNVEV (reference sequence). The length of the CDR3 is 16 residues. Trimming cost V 3 bases and J 1 base; bases outside gene matches: 5. The CDR3 DNA sequence: TGTGCCAGCAGTTTTAAGGGGGCCTTGAACACCGGGGAGCTGTTTTTT. Translated, it gives CASSFKGALNTGELFF.

V is TRBV13 and J is TRBJ1-1; D possibly corresponds to TRBD1 (6 bases). The CDR3 is 15 amino acids. CDR1 PRHDT and CDR2 FYEKMQ come from the germline V gene (reference sequence). Trimming left V 2 bases short and J 1 base short, with 11 bases between. The CDR3 coding sequence is TGTGCCAGCAGCTTACAGGGGTCGGGGAACACTGAAGCTTTCTTT. It is translated as CASSLQGSGNTEAFF. Together with reference TRBV13 and TRBJ1-1, the CDR3 gives the full variable domain: AAGVIQSPRHLIKEKRETATLKCYPIPRHDTVYWYQQGPGQDPQFLISFYEKMQSDKGSIPDRFSAQQFSDYHSELNMSSLELGDSALYFCASSLQGSGNTEAFFGQGTRLTVV.

This rearrangement joins TRBV7-9 to TRBJ1-5; tentatively, D is TRBD1 (5 bases). V gave up 4 bases and J gave up 4 bases, with 11 bases separating them. The V gene's germline CDR1 is SEHNR and CDR2 FQNEAQ (reference sequence). CDR3 length equals 14 residues. The CDR3 DNA reads as TGTGCCAGCAGCTCAGTTGACAGTAATCAGCCCCAGCATTTT. This gives the protein CASSSVDSNQPQHF.

This chain connects TRBV27 to TRBJ2-1; no clear D. The V gene lost 3 bases and the J gene lost 1 base, with 10 bases spanning the gap. CDR1 is MNHEY and CDR2 is SMNVEV in the germline V gene (reference sequence). The CDR3 covers 15 residues. CDR3 protein: CASSFIGGSYNEQFF. As DNA, the CDR3 is TGTGCCAGCAGTTTCATTGGCGGTTCCTACAATGAGCAGTTCTTC.

V and J are TRBV10-2 and TRBJ2-1; possible D gene TRBD2, 6 bases. Germline CDR1 is WSHSY and CDR2 is SAAADI. V dropped 6 bases and J dropped 0 bases, with 12 bases sitting between them. The CDR3 has 15 amino acids. The CDR3 here is CASRVDGSSYNEQFF. The CDR3 DNA reads as TGCGCCAGCAGAGTTGACGGGAGCTCCTACAATGAGCAGTTCTTC.

The J gene is TRBJ2-1, the V gene TRBV18; D remains unclear. The germline V gene encodes CDR1 KGHSH and CDR2 LQKENI. V lost 6 bases and J lost 5, with 8 bases in between. The CDR3 covers 12 residues. For the CDR3, the DNA is TGTGCCAGCTCCTCTCAGAACAATGAGCAGTTCTTC. It specifies CASSSQNNEQFF.

This chain connects TRBV27 to TRBJ1-5, with a weak D call TRBD1 (5 bases). Germline V gene sequence: CDR1 MNHEY, CDR2 SMNVEV (reference sequence). This CDR3 has 14 amino acids. Trimming pared 6 bases from V and 3 bases from J, leaving 12 bases between. CDR3 sequence: CASSAQGYNQPQHF. The CDR3 nucleotides are TGTGCCAGCAGCGCTCAGGGCTACAATCAGCCCCAGCATTTT.

The chain has TRBV6-5 and TRBJ2-5, with 11 bases fitting TRBD1. This CDR3 is 14 amino acids long. Trimming removed 5 bases from V and 5 bases from J; junction bases left unmatched: 4. CDR1 is MNHEY, CDR2 SVGAGI, per germline. DNA of the CDR3: TGTGCCAGCAGTCGGACAGGGGGCGGGGAGACCCAGTACTTC. As protein: CASSRTGGGETQYF.